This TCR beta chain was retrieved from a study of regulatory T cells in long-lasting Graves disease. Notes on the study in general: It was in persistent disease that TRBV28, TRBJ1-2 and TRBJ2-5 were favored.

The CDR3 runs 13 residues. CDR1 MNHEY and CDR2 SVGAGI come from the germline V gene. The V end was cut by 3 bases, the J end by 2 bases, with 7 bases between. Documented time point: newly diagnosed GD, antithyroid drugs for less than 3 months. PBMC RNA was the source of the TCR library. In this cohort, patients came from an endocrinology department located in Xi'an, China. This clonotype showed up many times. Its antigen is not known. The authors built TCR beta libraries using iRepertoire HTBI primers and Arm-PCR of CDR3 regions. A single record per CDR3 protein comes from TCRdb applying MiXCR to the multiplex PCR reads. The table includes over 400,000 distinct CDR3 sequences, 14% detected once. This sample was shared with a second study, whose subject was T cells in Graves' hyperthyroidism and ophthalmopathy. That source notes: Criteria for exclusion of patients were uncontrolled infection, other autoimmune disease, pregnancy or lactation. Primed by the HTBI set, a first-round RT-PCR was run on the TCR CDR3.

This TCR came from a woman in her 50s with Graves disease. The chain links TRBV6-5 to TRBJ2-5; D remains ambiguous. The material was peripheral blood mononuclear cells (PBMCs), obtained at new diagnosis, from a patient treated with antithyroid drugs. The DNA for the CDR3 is TGTGCCAGCAGTTATAGGATACAAGAGACCCAGTACTTC. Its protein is CASSYRIQETQYF.